Following are 21 T cell receptor beta chains from one sample sequenced in a study of blood T cell repertoires in COVID-19 (dated by TCRdb to 2020 to 2022). The library was produced with the immunoSEQ multiplex PCR assay. TCRdb re-hosts the immuneACCESS table, in-frame sequences only. Its copies lack some clones; in the studies checked, an unresolved V gene accounts for under half of them, and the cause for the rest is not known. This sample has about 250,000 clones in its table, and nearly 90% of those were observed once. The ten largest clonotypes hold 2.1% of the sample. The source material was peripheral blood. The receptor source for this set is a woman aged 40-49 years who had recovered from COVID-19.

The chain carries TRBV7-2 and TRBJ2-7, with 14 nucleotides matching TRBD2. Losses at the gene ends were 0 bases for V and 3 bases for J; bases not matched to a gene: 1. Germline lookup yields CDR1 SGHTA and CDR2 FQGNSA. The length of the CDR3 is 16 residues. CDR3 sequence reads: CASSLAGLAGGYEQYF. The CDR3 DNA reads as TGTGCCAGCAGCTTAGCCGGACTAGCGGGGGGCTACGAGCAGTACTTC.

The chain joins TRBV19 to TRBJ1-5; a possible D gene is TRBD1 (5 bases). V gave up 4 bases and J gave up 1 base, with 8 bases separating them. This CDR3 is 14 amino acids long. Per germline, CDR1 LNHDA and CDR2 SQIVND (reference sequence). The CDR3 loop is CASSTTVSNQPQHF. Here the CDR3 DNA reads TGTGCCAGTAGTACGACAGTGAGCAATCAGCCCCAGCATTTT.

The V gene is TRBV11-2, the J gene TRBJ2-5, with 9 positions matching TRBD1. The V and J ends lost 4 bases and 4 bases, in that order; junction bases with no gene match: 7. Germline V CDR1 and CDR2: SGHAT, FQNNGV. The CDR3 has 15 amino acids. CDR3 DNA sequence: TGTGCCAGCAGCTGGTGGGACAGGGCGCGAGAGACCCAGTACTTC. This translates into CASSWWDRARETQYF. Filled out from reference TRBV11-2 and TRBJ2-5, the complete variable domain reads EAGVAQSPRYKIIEKRQSVAFWCNPISGHATLYWYQQILGQGPKLLIQFQNNGVVDDSQLPKDRFSAERLKGVDSTLKIQPAKLEDSAVYLCASSWWDRARETQYFGPGTRLLVL.

The rearrangement links TRBV7-2 to TRBJ2-5, with 7 bases identical to TRBD1. Germline values: CDR1 SGHTA, CDR2 FQGNSA. J lost 0 bases, V lost 4 bases, and 2 bases had no gene match. CDR3 size: 14 residues. The CDR3, as DNA: TGTGCCAGCAGCTCGACAGGGTACCAAGAGACCCAGTACTTC. Its protein product is CASSSTGYQETQYF.

V and J are TRBV18 and TRBJ2-5; a weak D match, TRBD2 (5 bases). With 3 bases removed from V and 3 bases from J, the gap between germline ends came to 8 bases. CDR3 length equals 13 residues. Germline CDR1 is KGHSH and CDR2 is LQKENI. CDR3 region: CASSPPAEETQYF. The DNA of the CDR3 is TGTGCCAGCTCACCTCCAGCGGAAGAGACCCAGTACTTC. Drawing the rest from reference TRBV18 and TRBJ2-5, the complete variable domain is NAGVMQNPRHLVRRRGQEARLRCSPMKGHSHVYWYRQLPEEGLKFMVYLQKENIIDESGMPKERFSAEFPKEGPSILRIQQVVRGDSAAYFCASSPPAEETQYFGPGTRLLVL.

This chain connects TRBV7-8 to TRBJ1-4; the D is unclear. The germline gives CDR1 SGHVS, CDR2 FQNEAQ. The CDR3 has 15 amino acids. Trimming removed 4 bases from V and 8 bases from J, with 17 bases in between. CDR3 bases: TGTGCCAGCAGCTCCACCGGAGGATTAGTGGAAAAACTGTTTTTT. Translating it yields CASSSTGGLVEKLFF.

The rearrangement joins TRBV5-1 to TRBJ2-7, with D possibly being TRBD1 (6 bases). V lost 5 bases, J lost 1 base, and 10 bases lay in between. There are 13 residues in the CDR3. Germline V gene data show CDR1 as SGHRS and CDR2 as YFSETQ. This CDR3 reads CASRLTGSYEQYF. CDR3 DNA: TGCGCCAGCAGATTAACAGGGTCCTACGAGCAGTACTTC.

The V call is TRBV19, the J call TRBJ2-2; TRBD1 aligns across 7 bases. Germline-derived CDR1 and CDR2 are LNHDA and SQIVND (reference sequence). The CDR3 has 15 residues. The ends lost 4 bases at V and 5 bases at J; junction bases unmatched: 7. Written as DNA, the CDR3 is TGTGCCAGTAGTACCGGACAGACAGGGACCGGGGAGCTGTTTTTT. Protein: CASSTGQTGTGELFF.

V and J are TRBV27 and TRBJ2-3, with 10 nucleotides matching TRBD2. The CDR3 is 16 amino acids. Germline assignment: CDR1 MNHEY and CDR2 SMNVEV (reference sequence). Trimming removed 3 bases from V and 4 bases from J; junction bases left unmatched: 7. Here the CDR3 DNA reads TGTGCCAGCAGTTTTTCGGGAGCGGGGGGGGCAGATACGCAGTATTTT. It encodes CASSFSGAGGADTQYF.

In regard to this clone: Other DNA sequences in the sample encode the same CDR3. This rearrangement joins TRBV5-4 to TRBJ2-5; TRBD2 agrees at 9 bases. Per the germline V gene, CDR1 is SGHNT and CDR2 is YYREEE (reference sequence). V lost 4 bases to trimming and J lost 2 bases; unmatched junction nucleotides: 6. The CDR3 is made up of 15 amino acids. CDR3 DNA: TGTGCCAGCAGCCCCGGCGGGGGGGATCAAGAGACCCAGTACTTC. Translation: CASSPGGGDQETQYF.

CDR3 sequence (DNA): TGTGCCAGCAGCTTAGGTCGGCTAGCGGAATTAACGAACACCGGGGAGCTGTTTTTT. This sequence encodes CASSLGRLAELTNTGELFF. The chain joins TRBV11-3 to TRBJ2-2, with 7 bases lining up with TRBD2. The CDR3 runs 19 residues. Germline V CDR1 and CDR2: SGHNT, YENEEA. V shed 1 base and J 0 bases; nucleotides not matched to a gene: 11.

The chain recombines TRBV19 with TRBJ2-1; D might be TRBD2 (6 bases). This CDR3 has 16 amino acids. V was clipped by 5 bases and J by 0 bases, with 14 bases between them. Per germline, CDR1 LNHDA and CDR2 SQIVND (reference sequence). The CDR3 nucleotides read TGTGCCAGTAGTTCCGGGACTTCCCGCTCCTACAATGAGCAGTTCTTC. Residues: CASSSGTSRSYNEQFF.

The chain has TRBV24-1 and TRBJ2-2; 9 bases align to TRBD2. Germline CDR1 is KGHDR and CDR2 is SFDVKD. The CDR3 spans 20 residues. Trimming took 4 bases from V and 3 from J; bases not matched to a gene: 17. CDR3 protein: CATSDPWTSAPQADTGELFF. CDR3 sequence (DNA): TGTGCCACCAGTGACCCCTGGACTAGCGCCCCCCAGGCGGACACCGGGGAGCTGTTTTTT.

The CDR3 reads CASSPASTGELFF. For the CDR3, the DNA is TGTGCCAGCAGCCCCGCCAGCACCGGGGAGCTGTTTTTT. This rearrangement joins TRBV11-3 to TRBJ2-2; D is undetermined. Germline V gene data show CDR1 as SGHNT and CDR2 as YENEEA. The CDR3 spans 13 residues. The V end was cut by 5 bases, the J end by 4 bases, with 8 bases between. Full variable domain (rest looked up from reference TRBV11-3 and TRBJ2-2): EAGVVQSPRYKIIEKKQPVAFWCNPISGHNTLYWYLQNLGQGPELLIRYENEEAVDDSQLPKDRFSAERLKGVDSTLKIQPAELGDSAVYLCASSPASTGELFFGEGSRLTVL.

In DNA, the CDR3 is TGTGCCAGCAGCGGCGGACTAGCGGGAGAGGATACGCAGTATTTT. Encoded protein: CASSGGLAGEDTQYF. The V gene is TRBV9, the J gene TRBJ2-3; 13 bases are a match to TRBD2. There are 15 residues in the CDR3. With 3 bases clipped from V and 6 bases from J, the junction kept 4 bases outside the gene matches. The germline gives CDR1 SGDLS, CDR2 YYNGEE.

The chain recombines TRBV7-9 with TRBJ2-1; 9 nucleotides match TRBD2. Germline V gives CDR1 SEHNR, CDR2 FQNEAQ (reference sequence). This CDR3 spans 16 amino acids. J was trimmed by 0 bases and V by 5 bases; bases with no gene match: 5. The CDR3 nucleotides are TGTGCCAGCAGCGTTAGCGGGAGTAGCTCCTACAATGAGCAGTTCTTC. Translating gives CASSVSGSSSYNEQFF.

This clone occurred once. The chain's CDR3 is CASGFRGTGNTIYF. The CDR3 bases are TGTGCCAGCGGATTCAGGGGTACGGGAAACACCATATATTTT. The rearrangement joins TRBV11-2 to TRBJ1-3; D might be TRBD1 (6 bases). This CDR3 has 14 amino acids. V was pared by 8 bases and J by 4 bases, with 15 bases between. Germline assignment: CDR1 SGHAT and CDR2 FQNNGV.

Regarding this clone: Compared with germline, one end of the junction differs, possibly owing to a read error. The V gene is TRBV6-5, the J gene TRBJ1-2; D ambiguous. The CDR3 loop spans 12 amino acids. Germline V gene sequence: CDR1 MNHEY, CDR2 SVGAGI. CDR3: CASNYQVGGYTF. The CDR3, as DNA: TGTGCCAGCAATTACCAGGTTGGCGGCTACACCTTC.

The chain employs TRBV7-2 and TRBJ2-3; TRBD2 matches at 11 bases. The junction had 5 bases not matched to a gene; V was cut back by 2 bases and J by 4 bases. CDR1 SGHTA and CDR2 FQGNSA come from the germline V gene. The CDR3 loop spans 16 amino acids. CDR3 in amino acids: CASSLPTSGIADTQYF. The CDR3 DNA sequence: TGTGCCAGCAGCTTACCGACTAGCGGGATAGCAGATACGCAGTATTTT.

The rearrangement joins TRBV10-1 to TRBJ2-1, with 9 positions matching TRBD1. V was pared by 6 bases and J by 8 bases, with 14 bases of the junction left unmatched. Per germline, CDR1 WNHNN and CDR2 SYGVQD (reference sequence). The CDR3 extends over 16 amino acids. The CDR3 coding sequence is TGCGCCAGCAGCAGAGGGGGGACAGGGTATGTCGATGAGCAGTTCTTC. This translates into CASSRGGTGYVDEQFF.

CDR3 region: CASSIWGRETEAFF. The CDR3 coding sequence is TGTGCCAGTAGTATTTGGGGGCGGGAGACTGAAGCTTTCTTT. This sequence joins TRBV19 and TRBJ1-1; D might be TRBD1 (6 bases). V was trimmed by 3 bases and J by 5 bases, leaving 13 bases between them. Germline CDR1 is LNHDA and CDR2 is SQIVND (reference sequence). The CDR3 consists of 14 residues.